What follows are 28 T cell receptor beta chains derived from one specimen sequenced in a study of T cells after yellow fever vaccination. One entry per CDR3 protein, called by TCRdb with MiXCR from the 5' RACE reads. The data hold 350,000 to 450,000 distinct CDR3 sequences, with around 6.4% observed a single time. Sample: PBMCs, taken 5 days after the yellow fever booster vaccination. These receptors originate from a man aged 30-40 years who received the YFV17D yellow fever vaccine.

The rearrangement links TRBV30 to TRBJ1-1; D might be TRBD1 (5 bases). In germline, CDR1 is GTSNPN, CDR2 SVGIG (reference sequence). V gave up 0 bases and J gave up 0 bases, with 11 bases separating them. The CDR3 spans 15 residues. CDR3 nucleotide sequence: TGTGCCTGGAGTGTAATCGGACAAATGAACACTGAAGCTTTCTTT. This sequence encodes CAWSVIGQMNTEAFF.

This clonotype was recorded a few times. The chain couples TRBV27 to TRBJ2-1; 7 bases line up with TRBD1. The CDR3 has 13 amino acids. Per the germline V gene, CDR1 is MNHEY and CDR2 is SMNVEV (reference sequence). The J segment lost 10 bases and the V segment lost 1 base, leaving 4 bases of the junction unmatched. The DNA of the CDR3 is TGTGCCAGCAGTTTATATCCGGACAGGGAGCAGTTCTTC. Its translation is CASSLYPDREQFF.

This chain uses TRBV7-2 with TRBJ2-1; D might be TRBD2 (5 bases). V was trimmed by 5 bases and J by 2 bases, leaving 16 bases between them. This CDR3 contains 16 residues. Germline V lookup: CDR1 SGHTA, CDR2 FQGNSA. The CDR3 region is CASSGKSGLTYNEQFF. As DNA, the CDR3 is TGTGCCAGCAGCGGGAAGTCGGGATTGACCTACAATGAGCAGTTCTTC.

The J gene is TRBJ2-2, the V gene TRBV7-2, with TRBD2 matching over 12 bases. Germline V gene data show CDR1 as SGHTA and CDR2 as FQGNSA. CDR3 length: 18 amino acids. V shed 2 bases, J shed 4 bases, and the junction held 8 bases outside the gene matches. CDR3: CASSLRLAGGGGTGELFF. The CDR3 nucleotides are TGTGCCAGCAGCTTACGGCTAGCGGGAGGGGGGGGCACCGGGGAGCTGTTTTTT.

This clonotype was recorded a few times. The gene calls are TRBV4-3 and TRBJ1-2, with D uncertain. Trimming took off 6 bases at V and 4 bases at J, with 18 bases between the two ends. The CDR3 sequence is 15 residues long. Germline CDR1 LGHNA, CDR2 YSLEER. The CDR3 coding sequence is TGCGCCAGCAGAAAAGGGATTGGAGCCATCTATGGCTACACCTTC. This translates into CASRKGIGAIYGYTF.

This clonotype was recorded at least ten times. The CDR3 spells CASGGGQFF. The CDR3 DNA sequence: TGTGCCAGCGGAGGGGGGCAGTTCTTC. This chain connects TRBV6-6 to TRBJ2-1; D is perhaps TRBD1 or TRBD2 (6 bases each). The germline V gene has CDR1 MNHNY and CDR2 SVGAGI (reference sequence). CDR3 size: 9 residues. Trimming took 8 bases from V and 12 from J, leaving 8 bases between them.

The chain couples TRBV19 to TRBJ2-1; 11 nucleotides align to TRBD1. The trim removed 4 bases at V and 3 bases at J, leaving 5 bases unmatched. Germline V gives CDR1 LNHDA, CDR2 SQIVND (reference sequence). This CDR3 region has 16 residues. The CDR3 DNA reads TGTGCCAGTAGTAGCCGGGACAGGGGGTACTACAATGAGCAGTTCTTC. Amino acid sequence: CASSSRDRGYYNEQFF.

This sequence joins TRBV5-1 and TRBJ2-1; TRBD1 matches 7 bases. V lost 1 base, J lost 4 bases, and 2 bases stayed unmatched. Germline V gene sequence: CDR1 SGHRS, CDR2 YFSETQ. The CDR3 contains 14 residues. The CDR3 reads CASSLMGQYNEQFF. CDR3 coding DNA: TGCGCCAGCAGCTTGATGGGACAGTACAATGAGCAGTTCTTC.

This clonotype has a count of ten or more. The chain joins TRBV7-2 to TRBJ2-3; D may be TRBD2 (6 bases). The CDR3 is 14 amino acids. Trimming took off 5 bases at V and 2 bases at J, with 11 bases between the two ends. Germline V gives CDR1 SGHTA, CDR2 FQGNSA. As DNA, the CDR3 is TGTGCCAGCAGCCCGGACTATTCCACAGATACGCAGTATTTT. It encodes CASSPDYSTDTQYF.

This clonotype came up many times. This CDR3 reads CASSPQAAATGELFF. DNA for the CDR3: TGTGCCAGCTCACCACAGGCAGCGGCCACCGGGGAGCTGTTTTTT. The chain uses TRBV18 and TRBJ2-2; perhaps TRBD2 as D (5 bases). The CDR3 contains 15 residues. The V gene lost 1 base and the J gene lost 4 bases, with 10 bases spanning the gap. Germline CDR1 KGHSH, CDR2 LQKENI.

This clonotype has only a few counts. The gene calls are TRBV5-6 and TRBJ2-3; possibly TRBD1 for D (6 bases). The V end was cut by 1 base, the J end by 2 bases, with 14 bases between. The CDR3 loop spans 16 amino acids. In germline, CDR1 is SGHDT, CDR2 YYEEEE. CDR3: CASSLIRGTITDTQYF. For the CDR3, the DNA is TGTGCCAGCAGCTTGATAAGGGGGACCATCACAGATACGCAGTATTTT.

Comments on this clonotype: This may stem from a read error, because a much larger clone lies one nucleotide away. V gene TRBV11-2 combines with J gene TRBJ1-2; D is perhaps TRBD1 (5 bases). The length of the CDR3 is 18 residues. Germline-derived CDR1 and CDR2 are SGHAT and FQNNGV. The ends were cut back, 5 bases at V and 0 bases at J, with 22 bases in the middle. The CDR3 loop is CASSPRRGSASPNYGYTF. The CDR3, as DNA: TGTGCCAGCAGCCCTCGTAGGGGTTCGGCCAGCCCTAACTATGGCTACACCTTC.

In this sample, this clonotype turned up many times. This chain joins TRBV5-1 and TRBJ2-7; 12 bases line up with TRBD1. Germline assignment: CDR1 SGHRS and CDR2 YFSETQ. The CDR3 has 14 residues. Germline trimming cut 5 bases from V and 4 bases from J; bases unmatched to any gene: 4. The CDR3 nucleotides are TGCGCCAGCAGAAGGGACAGGGGGCGATACGAGCAGTACTTC. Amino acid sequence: CASRRDRGRYEQYF.

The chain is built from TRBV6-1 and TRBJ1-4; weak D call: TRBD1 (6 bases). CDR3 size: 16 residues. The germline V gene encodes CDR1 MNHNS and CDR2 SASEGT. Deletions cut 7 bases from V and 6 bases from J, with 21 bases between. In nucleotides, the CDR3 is TGTGCCAGCAAGAAGAACCCAGGGGCCTTGGATGAAAAACTGTTTTTT. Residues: CASKKNPGALDEKLFF.

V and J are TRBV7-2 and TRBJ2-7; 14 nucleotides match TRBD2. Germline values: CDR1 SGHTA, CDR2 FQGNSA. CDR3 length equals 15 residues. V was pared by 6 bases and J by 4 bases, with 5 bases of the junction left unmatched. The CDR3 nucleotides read TGTGCCAGCAGAGGGGGACTAGCGGGAGCTTACGAGCAGTACTTC. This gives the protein CASRGGLAGAYEQYF.

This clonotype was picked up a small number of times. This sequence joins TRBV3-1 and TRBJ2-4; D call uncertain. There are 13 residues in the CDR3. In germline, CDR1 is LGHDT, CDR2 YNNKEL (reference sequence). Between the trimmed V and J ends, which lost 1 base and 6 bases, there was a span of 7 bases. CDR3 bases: TGTGCCAGCAGCCAAGGAACGGGAAACATTCAGTACTTC. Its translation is CASSQGTGNIQYF.

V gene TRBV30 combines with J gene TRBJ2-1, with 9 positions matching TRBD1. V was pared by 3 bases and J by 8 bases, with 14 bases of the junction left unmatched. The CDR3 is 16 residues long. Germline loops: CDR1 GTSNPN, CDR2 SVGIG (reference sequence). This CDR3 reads CAWRVQGAGGRDEQFF. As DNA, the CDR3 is TGTGCCTGGAGGGTACAGGGGGCAGGGGGGAGGGATGAGCAGTTCTTC.

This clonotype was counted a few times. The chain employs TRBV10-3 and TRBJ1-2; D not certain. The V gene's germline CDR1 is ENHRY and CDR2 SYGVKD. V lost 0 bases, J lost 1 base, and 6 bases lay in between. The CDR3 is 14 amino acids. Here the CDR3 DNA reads TGTGCCATCAGTGAGTCCGGGGTTAACTATGGCTACACCTTC. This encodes CAISESGVNYGYTF.

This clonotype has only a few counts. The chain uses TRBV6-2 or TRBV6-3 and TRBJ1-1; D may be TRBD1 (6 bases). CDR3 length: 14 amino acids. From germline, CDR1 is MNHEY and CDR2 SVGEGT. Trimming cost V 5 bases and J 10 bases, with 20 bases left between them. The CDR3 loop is CASSPTGTGYRAFF. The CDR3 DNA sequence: TGTGCCAGCAGTCCAACCGGAACAGGGTACCGAGCTTTCTTT.

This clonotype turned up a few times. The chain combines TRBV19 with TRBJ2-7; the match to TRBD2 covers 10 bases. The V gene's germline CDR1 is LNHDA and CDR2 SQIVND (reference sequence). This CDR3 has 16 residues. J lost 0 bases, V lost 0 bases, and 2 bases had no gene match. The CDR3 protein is CASSIDLAGVSYEQYF. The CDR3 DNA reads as TGTGCCAGTAGTATAGATCTAGCGGGAGTCTCCTACGAGCAGTACTTC.

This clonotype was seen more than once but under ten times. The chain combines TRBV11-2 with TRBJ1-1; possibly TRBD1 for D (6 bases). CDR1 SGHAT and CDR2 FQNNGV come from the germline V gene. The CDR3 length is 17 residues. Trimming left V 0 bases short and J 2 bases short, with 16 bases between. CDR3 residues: CASSLDMGAYSNTEAFF. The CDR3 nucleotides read TGTGCCAGCAGCTTAGATATGGGGGCGTACTCTAACACTGAAGCTTTCTTT.

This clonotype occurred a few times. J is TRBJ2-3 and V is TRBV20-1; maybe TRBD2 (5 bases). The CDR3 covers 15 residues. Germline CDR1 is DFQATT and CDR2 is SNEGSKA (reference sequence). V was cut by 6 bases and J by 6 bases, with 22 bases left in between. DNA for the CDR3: TGCAGTGCCAGATACCCTCTTAGCGTTGGGGATACGCAGTATTTT. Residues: CSARYPLSVGDTQYF.

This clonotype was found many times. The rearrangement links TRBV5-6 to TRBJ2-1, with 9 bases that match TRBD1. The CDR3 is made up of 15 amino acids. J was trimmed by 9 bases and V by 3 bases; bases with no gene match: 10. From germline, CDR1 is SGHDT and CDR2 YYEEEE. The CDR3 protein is CASSYAGTGLVEQFF. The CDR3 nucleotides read TGTGCCAGCAGCTACGCCGGGACAGGGTTGGTTGAGCAGTTCTTC.

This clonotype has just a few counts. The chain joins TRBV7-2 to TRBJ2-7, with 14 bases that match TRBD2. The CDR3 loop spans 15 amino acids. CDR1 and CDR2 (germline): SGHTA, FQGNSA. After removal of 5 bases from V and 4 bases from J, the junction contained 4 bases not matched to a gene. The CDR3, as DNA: TGTGCCAGCAGCCAGGGGACTAGCGGGAGATACGAGCAGTACTTC. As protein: CASSQGTSGRYEQYF.

In nucleotides, the CDR3 is TGTGCCAGCAGCTCCCCCCGGGGGTACCAAGAGACCCAGTACTTC. This sequence encodes CASSSPRGYQETQYF. The chain couples TRBV7-2 to TRBJ2-5; perhaps TRBD2 as D (6 bases). The CDR3 is 15 amino acids. Trimming removed 4 bases from V and 0 bases from J, with 12 bases in between. CDR1 is SGHTA and CDR2 is FQGNSA in the germline V gene. Combining the CDR3 with reference TRBV7-2 and TRBJ2-5 gives the whole variable domain GAGVSQSPSNKVTEKGKDVELRCDPISGHTALYWYRQSLGQGLEFLIYFQGNSAPDKSGLPSDRFSAERTGGSVSTLTIQRTQQEDSAVYLCASSSPRGYQETQYFGPGTRLLVL.

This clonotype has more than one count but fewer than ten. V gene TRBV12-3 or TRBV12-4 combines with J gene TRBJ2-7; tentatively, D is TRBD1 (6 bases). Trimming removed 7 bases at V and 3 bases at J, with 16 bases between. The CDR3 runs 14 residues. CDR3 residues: CASTYGGNYYEQYF. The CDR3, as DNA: TGTGCCAGCACCTATGGGGGCAACTACTACGAGCAGTACTTC.

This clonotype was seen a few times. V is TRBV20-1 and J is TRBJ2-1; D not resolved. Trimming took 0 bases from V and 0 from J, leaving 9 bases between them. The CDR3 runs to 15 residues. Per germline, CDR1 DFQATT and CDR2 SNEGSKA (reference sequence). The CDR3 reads CSARDIPASYNEQFF. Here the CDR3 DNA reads TGCAGTGCTAGAGATATCCCTGCCTCCTACAATGAGCAGTTCTTC.

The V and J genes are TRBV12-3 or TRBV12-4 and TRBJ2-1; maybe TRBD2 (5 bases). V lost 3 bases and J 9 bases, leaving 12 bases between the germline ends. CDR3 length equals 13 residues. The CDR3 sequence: CASSLGVGSEQFF. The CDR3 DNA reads TGTGCCAGCAGTTTGGGAGTAGGGAGTGAGCAGTTCTTC.